The 25 T cell receptor beta chains below come from one sample, sequenced in a study of long-term antiretroviral therapy in people with HIV. Survey-level resolution applied to immunoSEQ assay v3.0. Generated by immunoSEQ multiplex PCR, the TCRdb table keeps only in-frame clones and is missing some. The repertoire includes 42,000 or so clones, approximately 85% of them detected once, and under 7% sits in the top ten. Sequenced material: unsorted PBMCs, taken 3.1 years after starting antiretroviral therapy. These receptors all come from a woman aged 50 to 65 with HIV.

In its sample, this clone was seen once. The chain uses TRBV9 and TRBJ2-3; 7 bases match TRBD2. This CDR3 spans 14 amino acids. J gave up 6 bases and V 2 bases, and 6 bases lay outside the gene matches. Germline assignment: CDR1 SGDLS and CDR2 YYNGEE. The CDR3 DNA sequence: TGTGCCAGCAGCGTGCGGGCGGGAGAGGATACGCAGTATTTT. Its protein product is CASSVRAGEDTQYF. The complete variable domain, with remaining parts taken from reference TRBV9 and TRBJ2-3, reads DSGVTQTPKHLITATGQRVTLRCSPRSGDLSVYWYQQSLDQGLQFLIQYYNGEERAKGNILERFSAQQFPDLHSELNLSSLELGDSALYFCASSVRAGEDTQYFGPGTRLTVL.

This rearrangement joins TRBV7-8 to TRBJ2-7; D is unclear. Trimming stripped 5 bases from V and 0 bases from J, with 5 bases between. Germline lookup yields CDR1 SGHVS and CDR2 FQNEAQ. The CDR3 has 12 residues. CDR3 protein: CASSPNSYEQYF. CDR3 in DNA: TGTGCCAGCAGCCCAAACTCCTACGAGCAGTACTTC.

The chain uses TRBV27 and TRBJ2-1, with D possibly TRBD2 on 7 matching bases. In germline, CDR1 is MNHEY, CDR2 SMNVEV (reference sequence). Trimming shortened V by 0 bases and J by 10 bases, and 16 bases separated the two germline ends. This CDR3 is built from 15 residues. CDR3 loop: CASSLSGGGIDEQFF. CDR3 nucleotides: TGTGCCAGCAGTTTATCGGGGGGGGGCATCGACGAGCAGTTCTTC.

The V and J genes are TRBV5-1 and TRBJ1-2; the match to TRBD1 covers 7 bases. With 0 bases clipped from V and 3 bases from J, the junction kept 2 bases outside the gene matches. The CDR3 runs 14 residues. Germline CDR1 reads SGHRS; CDR2 reads YFSETQ. The CDR3 spells CASSLGGTDYGYTF. CDR3 in DNA: TGCGCCAGCAGCTTGGGGGGGACAGACTATGGCTACACCTTC.

The chain has TRBV6-6 and TRBJ2-7; D might be TRBD1 (6 bases). The CDR3 is 13 residues long. Between the trimmed V and J ends, which lost 7 bases and 2 bases, there was a span of 12 bases. In germline, CDR1 is MNHNY, CDR2 SVGAGI (reference sequence). DNA for the CDR3: TGTGCCAGCACTTCAGGGGAAACCTACGAGCAGTACTTC. Protein: CASTSGETYEQYF.

The V gene is TRBV5-1, the J gene TRBJ2-7; D not certain. Trimming took off 0 bases at V and 2 bases at J, with 9 bases between the two ends. The germline V gene has CDR1 SGHRS and CDR2 YFSETQ. The CDR3 loop spans 14 amino acids. The CDR3 spells CASSLESGPYEQYF. DNA for the CDR3: TGCGCCAGCAGCTTGGAGAGTGGTCCCTACGAGCAGTACTTC. Supplemented by reference TRBV5-1 and TRBJ2-7, the full variable domain reads KAGVTQTPRYLIKTRGQQVTLSCSPISGHRSVSWYQQTPGQGLQFLFEYFSETQRNKGNFPGRFSGRQFSNSRSEMNVSTLELGDSALYLCASSLESGPYEQYFGPGTRLTVT.

V is TRBV10-1 and J is TRBJ2-3; D is undetermined. Between the trimmed V and J ends, which lost 0 bases and 11 bases, there was a span of 12 bases. The CDR3 runs to 13 residues. The germline V gene has CDR1 WNHNN and CDR2 SYGVQD (reference sequence). CDR3 amino acids: CASSESIGIRQYF. The CDR3 DNA follows: TGCGCCAGCAGTGAGTCGATTGGGATCAGGCAGTATTTT.

The chain has TRBV19 and TRBJ2-2; 7 bases agree with TRBD1. Germline V lookup: CDR1 LNHDA, CDR2 SQIVND (reference sequence). The CDR3 is made up of 15 amino acids. The J segment lost 1 base and the V segment lost 7 bases, leaving 6 bases of the junction unmatched. CDR3 nucleotides: TGTGCCAGTACCCTATGGACAGGGAACACCGGGGAGCTGTTTTTT. It encodes CASTLWTGNTGELFF.

The chain is built from TRBV6-1 and TRBJ1-2, with a tentative D call TRBD1 (5 bases). The CDR3 is made up of 13 amino acids. V was trimmed by 2 bases and J by 10 bases, leaving 14 bases between them. Per the germline V gene, CDR1 is MNHNS and CDR2 is SASEGT. CDR3 nucleotides: TGTGCCAGCAGTGAATTACAGGACTGGGACTACACCTTC. Translation: CASSELQDWDYTF.

The chain has TRBV15 and TRBJ2-3, with D tentatively TRBD2 (6 bases). V dropped 4 bases and J dropped 2 bases, with 7 bases sitting between them. The germline V gene encodes CDR1 LNHNV and CDR2 YYDKDF (reference sequence). This CDR3 region has 13 residues. DNA of the CDR3: TGTGCCACCAGCATGGGACTCACAGATACGCAGTATTTT. Protein product: CATSMGLTDTQYF. Combining the CDR3 with reference TRBV15 and TRBJ2-3 gives the whole variable domain DAMVIQNPRYQVTQFGKPVTLSCSQTLNHNVMYWYQQKSSQAPKLLFHYYDKDFNNEADTPDNFQSRRPNTSFCFLDIRSPGLGDTAMYLCATSMGLTDTQYFGPGTRLTVL.

The chain has TRBV9 and TRBJ1-2; 7 bases agree with TRBD1. Germline CDR1 is SGDLS and CDR2 is YYNGEE. Unmatched junction bases numbered 4, after V lost 2 bases and J lost 0 bases. CDR3 length: 15 residues. Here the CDR3 reads CASSVWDRSNYGYTF. The CDR3 region has the DNA TGTGCCAGCAGCGTCTGGGACAGATCTAACTATGGCTACACCTTC.

This rearrangement joins TRBV5-6 to TRBJ2-3, with TRBD2 matching over 7 bases. V lost 7 bases, J lost 3 bases, and 5 bases stayed unmatched. CDR3 length equals 13 residues. The germline V gene has CDR1 SGHDT and CDR2 YYEEEE. CDR3 region: CASSLGGTDTQYF. The CDR3 DNA sequence: TGTGCCAGCTCCCTGGGGGGGACAGATACGCAGTATTTT.

V is TRBV7-9 and J is TRBJ2-2; tentative D call: TRBD1 (8 bases). Germline assignment: CDR1 SEHNR and CDR2 FQNEAQ (reference sequence). The CDR3 length is 16 residues. V gave up 4 bases and J gave up 3 bases, with 15 bases separating them. The CDR3 nucleotides read TGTGCCAGCAGCTCGCAAACAGGGGGGGACACCGGGGAGCTGTTTTTT. This gives the protein CASSSQTGGDTGELFF.

This clone was seen only a few times. V and J are TRBV5-4 and TRBJ2-7; no reliable D call. CDR3 size: 13 residues. Trimming stripped 4 bases from V and 1 base from J, with 9 bases between. Germline-derived CDR1 and CDR2 are SGHNT and YYREEE (reference sequence). CDR3 nucleotides: TGTGCCAGCAGCCCCCTACCATCCTACGAGCAGTACTTC. Protein product: CASSPLPSYEQYF.

The chain has TRBV11-3 and TRBJ2-5; D unclear. The CDR3 consists of 14 residues. The germline V gene encodes CDR1 SGHNT and CDR2 YENEEA. The V gene lost 3 bases and the J gene lost 2 bases, with 10 bases spanning the gap. The CDR3 DNA reads TGTGCCAGCAGCTTGGACGGCCCTCAAGAGACCCAGTACTTC. Translating it yields CASSLDGPQETQYF.

The chain carries TRBV5-4 and TRBJ2-3; no definite D call. The CDR3 has 12 residues. Trimming pared 2 bases from V and 6 bases from J, leaving 7 bases between. Germline CDR1 is SGHNT and CDR2 is YYREEE (reference sequence). The CDR3 nucleotides read TGTGCCAGCAGCTTACAAGATGATACGCAGTATTTT. Protein product: CASSLQDDTQYF. Full variable domain (missing parts from reference TRBV5-4 and TRBJ2-3): ETGVTQSPTHLIKTRGQQVTLRCSSQSGHNTVSWYQQALGQGPQFIFQYYREEENGRGNFPPRFSGLQFPNYSSELNVNALELDDSALYLCASSLQDDTQYFGPGTRLTVL.

This clone has just one count. The chain joins TRBV5-1 to TRBJ2-1, with 9 bases that match TRBD2. The germline V gene encodes CDR1 SGHRS and CDR2 YFSETQ. The trim removed 0 bases at V and 2 bases at J, leaving 6 bases unmatched. The length of the CDR3 is 17 residues. The CDR3 is CASSLGAGGLTYNEQFF. In DNA, the CDR3 is TGCGCCAGCAGCTTGGGGGCGGGGGGGTTGACCTACAATGAGCAGTTCTTC.

CDR3 DNA: TGTGCCATCAGTGAGTCCGCGGTTATAAACGAGCAGTACTTC. Translation gives CAISESAVINEQYF. This sequence joins TRBV10-3 and TRBJ2-7, with unresolved D. V was pared by 0 bases and J by 5 bases, with 11 bases between. The germline V gene encodes CDR1 ENHRY and CDR2 SYGVKD. This CDR3 region has 14 residues.

This rearrangement joins TRBV25-1 to TRBJ1-5; 7 bases match TRBD1. The germline CDR1 and CDR2 sequences are MGHDK and SYGVNS. This CDR3 comprises 14 residues. V shed 7 bases and J 4 bases; nucleotides not matched to a gene: 7. CDR3 coding DNA: TGTGCCAGCACCGGGGGACAGAGTAATCAGCCCCAGCATTTT. Translated: CASTGGQSNQPQHF. Full variable domain (outside the CDR3, taken from reference TRBV25-1 and TRBJ1-5): EADIYQTPRYLVIGTGKKITLECSQTMGHDKMYWYQQDPGMELHLIHYSYGVNSTEKGDLSSESTVSRIRTEHFPLTLESARPSHTSQYLCASTGGQSNQPQHFGDGTRLSIL.

This clone showed up just a few times. V is TRBV30 and J is TRBJ1-2; no clear D. Germline V gives CDR1 GTSNPN, CDR2 SVGIG (reference sequence). Trimming took off 0 bases at V and 4 bases at J, with 9 bases between the two ends. This CDR3 has 13 residues. CDR3 region: CAWSVPGIYGYTF. Here the CDR3 DNA reads TGTGCCTGGAGTGTACCTGGAATCTATGGCTACACCTTC.

V and J are TRBV10-3 and TRBJ1-3, with D tentatively TRBD1 (5 bases). Deletions cut 10 bases from V and 0 bases from J, with 25 bases between. From germline, CDR1 is ENHRY and CDR2 SYGVKD. The CDR3 length is 18 residues. CDR3 protein: CASGGGKVDSYSGNTIYF. In DNA form, the CDR3 reads TGTGCCAGCGGTGGGGGGAAAGTAGACAGTTACTCTGGAAACACCATATATTTT.

V and J are TRBV15 and TRBJ1-5, with D uncertain. The CDR3 sequence is 16 residues long. V was shortened by 2 bases and J by 0 bases, with 11 bases between the two germline ends. Germline lookup yields CDR1 LNHNV and CDR2 YYDKDF (reference sequence). The chain's CDR3 is CATSRFGGSSNQPQHF. The CDR3 DNA reads as TGTGCCACCAGCAGATTTGGAGGGAGTAGCAATCAGCCCCAGCATTTT.

V is TRBV9 and J is TRBJ2-7; 8 bases line up with TRBD2. CDR3 length: 13 residues. V was pared by 5 bases and J by 4 bases, with 5 bases of the junction left unmatched. Per the germline V gene, CDR1 is SGDLS and CDR2 is YYNGEE. CDR3 loop: CASSKAGAYEQYF. CDR3 nucleotides: TGTGCCAGCAGTAAAGCGGGGGCTTACGAGCAGTACTTC.

The chain joins TRBV27 to TRBJ1-6, with D perhaps matching TRBD1 (6 bases). Trimming shortened V by 0 bases and J by 6 bases, and 18 bases separated the two germline ends. Looked up from germline, CDR1 is MNHEY and CDR2 is SMNVEV (reference sequence). This CDR3 contains 18 residues. The CDR3 DNA sequence: TGTGCCAGCAGTTTATCGACGGCCGACAGGACCTTTAATTCACCCCTCCACTTT. Its protein is CASSLSTADRTFNSPLHF.

The chain has TRBV7-3 and TRBJ1-1; TRBD1 might be the D (6 bases). CDR1 is SGHTA and CDR2 is FQGTGA in the germline V gene. The CDR3 runs to 14 residues. V was cut by 4 bases and J by 3 bases, with 12 bases left in between. The CDR3 is CASSSRGEDTEAFF. The CDR3 nucleotides are TGTGCCAGCAGCTCCAGGGGTGAAGACACTGAAGCTTTCTTT.